These T cell receptor beta chains were read from a single sample in a study of radiation and T cells in renal cell carcinoma. Sequencing was performed with immunoSEQ multiplex PCR; in TCRdb, only in-frame clones are kept and a portion is missing. The sample lists about 50,000 clones, 65% to 90% occurring once. Sequenced here: blood, sampled from a patient whose treatment included radiotherapy and nephrectomy. The receptor source for this set is a woman in her sixties or seventies with renal cell carcinoma. Each CDR3 is given with its conserved first and last residue. The D gene is left open where the match is weak. Rows may omit the clone size; those that give it use once, few, many or a size class.

CDR3aa	CDR3nt	v_gene	abundance	d_gene	j_gene
CASSEVWGSGNTIYF	TGTGCCAGCAGTGAAGTGTGGGGTTCTGGAAACACCATATATTTT	TRBV2	.	.	TRBJ1-3
CASSSTGADTIYF	TGTGCCAGCAGCTCCACAGGGGCGGACACCATATATTTT	TRBV7-3	few	TRBD1	TRBJ1-3
CASSLDRGSGELFF	TGTGCCAGCAGCTTAGACAGGGGGTCCGGGGAGCTGTTTTTT	TRBV7-2	.	TRBD1	TRBJ2-2
CASSFGGTSGSYEQYF	TGTGCCAGCAGCTTTGGGGGGACTAGCGGCTCCTACGAGCAGTACTTC	TRBV5-4	.	TRBD2	TRBJ2-7
CASSQGGGTLQETQYF	TGCGCCAGCAGCCAAGGGGGGGGCACGCTCCAAGAGACCCAGTACTTC	TRBV4-3	.	.	TRBJ2-5
CASSLGVGGLNTGELFF	TGCGCCAGCAGCCTTGGGGTAGGGGGCTTGAACACCGGGGAGCTGTTTTTT	TRBV4-1	.	TRBD1	TRBJ2-2
CASTISRAGNTIYF	TGTGCCAGCACCATCTCCAGGGCTGGAAACACCATATATTTT	TRBV11-1	.	.	TRBJ1-3
CASSLYSSGLYNEQFF	TGCGCCAGCAGCTTGTATAGTAGCGGGTTATACAATGAGCAGTTCTTC	TRBV5-1	.	TRBD2	TRBJ2-1
CASSEVSSGNTIYF	TGTGCCAGCAGTGAGGTCAGCTCTGGAAACACCATATATTTT	TRBV6-1	.	.	TRBJ1-3
CASSTGTDNEKLFF	TGTGCCAGTAGTACCGGGACAGATAATGAAAAACTGTTTTTT	TRBV28	.	TRBD1	TRBJ1-4
CASSSTGTLANEKLFF	TGTGCCAGCAGCTCAACAGGGACCCTTGCTAATGAAAAACTGTTTTTT	TRBV7-9	once	.	TRBJ1-4
CASSPPTGVLQETQYF	TGTGCCAGCAGCCCCCCAACAGGGGTCCTCCAAGAGACCCAGTACTTC	TRBV7-9	.	TRBD1	TRBJ2-5
CASSASGSATGELFF	TGTGCCAGCAGCGCAAGCGGGAGTGCCACCGGGGAGCTGTTTTTT	TRBV7-3	.	TRBD2	TRBJ2-2
CAWGDGKGNTIYF	TGTGCCTGGGGGGACGGGAAGGGAAACACCATATATTTT	TRBV30	.	.	TRBJ1-3